Listed below are T cell receptor beta chains from one sample, sequenced in a study of cytomegalovirus exposure and HLA in healthy donors. Profiled with immunoSEQ multiplex PCR; TCRdb holds only in-frame clones, not every one. The profile shows about 77,000 clones, roughly 74% of them singletons. The sequenced material came from PBMCs. The receptors come from a man aged 35 to 55 in good health and CMV-seronegative. The CDR3 runs from the conserved cysteine through the conserved F or W. Each record gives: V gene, D gene, J gene, CDR3 protein. A D gene is named only where the DNA matches it firmly.

TRBV15	NA	TRBJ1-5	CATSREQQLWGNQPQHF
TRBV5-4	NA	TRBJ1-1	CASSIQGSRTEAFF
TRBV6-6	TRBD1	TRBJ1-1	CASSKRQGTLEVEAFF
TRBV13	NA	TRBJ1-4	CASSLSGLNEKLFF
TRBV5-1	NA	TRBJ1-2	CASSLEVQGVYGYTF
TRBV5-5	TRBD1	TRBJ1-5	CASSWGQGVSQPQHF
TRBV5-1	TRBD2	TRBJ2-7	CASSTRTGGPYEQYF
TRBV11-2	NA	TRBJ2-7	CASNLDPQNSYEQYF
TRBV30	NA	TRBJ1-6	CATRPGSGNSPLHF
TRBV6-1	NA	TRBJ1-5	CASSEGKSQPQHF
TRBV6-5	NA	TRBJ2-1	CASSYDGGTYNEQFF
TRBV4-3	NA	TRBJ1-2	CASSHNRFYGYTF
TRBV27	NA	TRBJ1-1	CASSFRGLSAEAFF
TRBV2	NA	TRBJ2-2	CASRRTSGWLFF
TRBV30	TRBD2	TRBJ2-3	CAWTWGGGAGTDTQYF
TRBV5-1	NA	TRBJ1-3	CASSLDRSSGNTIYF